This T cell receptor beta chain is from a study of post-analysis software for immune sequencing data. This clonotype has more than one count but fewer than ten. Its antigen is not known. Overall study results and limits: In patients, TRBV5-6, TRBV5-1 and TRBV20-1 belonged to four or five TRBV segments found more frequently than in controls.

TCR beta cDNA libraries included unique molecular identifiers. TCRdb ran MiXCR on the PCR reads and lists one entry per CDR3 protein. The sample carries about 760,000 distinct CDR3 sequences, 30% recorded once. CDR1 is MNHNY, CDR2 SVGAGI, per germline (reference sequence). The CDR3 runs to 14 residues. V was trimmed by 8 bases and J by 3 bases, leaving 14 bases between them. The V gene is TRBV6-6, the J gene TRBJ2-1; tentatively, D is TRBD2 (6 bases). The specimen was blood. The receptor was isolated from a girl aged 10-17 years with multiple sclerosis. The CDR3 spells CASQTRTIYNEQFF. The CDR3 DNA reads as TGTGCCAGCCAGACGAGGACTATCTACAATGAGCAGTTCTTC.